This TCR beta chain derives from a study of cytomegalovirus exposure and HLA in healthy donors. Study-wide background: Of the donors genotyped, several hundred in all, 75% to 85% fell in the Caucasian-associated ancestry cluster.

Primers: 60 Vbeta forward and 13 Jbeta reverse. Clones were read by immunoSEQ multiplex PCR, and TCRdb kept only the in-frame ones, dropping some. Among about 94,000 clones listed, over 65% were seen once. The sequencing sample was made of PBMCs. The receptor was isolated from a young man in good health and CMV-seronegative.

Here the CDR3 reads CASRTGTSGFTGELFF. CDR3 DNA sequence: TGTGCCAGCAGAACCGGGACTAGCGGGTTCACCGGGGAGCTGTTTTTT. The chain employs TRBV28 and TRBJ2-2; the match to TRBD2 covers 12 bases. This CDR3 region has 16 residues. In germline, CDR1 is MDHEN, CDR2 SYDVKM. Unmatched junction bases numbered 6, after V lost 6 bases and J lost 4 bases.